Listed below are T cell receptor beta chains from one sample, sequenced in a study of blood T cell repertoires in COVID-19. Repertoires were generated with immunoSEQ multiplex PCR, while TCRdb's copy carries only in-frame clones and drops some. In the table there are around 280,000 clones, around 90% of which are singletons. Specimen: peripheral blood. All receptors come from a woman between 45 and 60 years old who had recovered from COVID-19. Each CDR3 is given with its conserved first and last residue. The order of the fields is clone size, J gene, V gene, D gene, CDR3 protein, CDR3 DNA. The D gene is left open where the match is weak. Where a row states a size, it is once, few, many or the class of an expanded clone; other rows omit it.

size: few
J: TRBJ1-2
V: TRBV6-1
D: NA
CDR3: CASSEVRQANYGYTF
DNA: TGTGCCAGCAGTGAAGTGCGGCAAGCTAACTATGGCTACACCTTC

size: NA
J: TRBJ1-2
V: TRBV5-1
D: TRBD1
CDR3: CASSLRDGQGFLGYTF
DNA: TGCGCCAGCAGCTTGAGAGATGGACAGGGGTTTTTAGGCTACACCTTC

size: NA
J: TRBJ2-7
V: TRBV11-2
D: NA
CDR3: CASSLSSSGSSVYF
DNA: TGTGCCAGCAGCTTAAGTTCGTCGGGGTCCTCCGTTTACTTC

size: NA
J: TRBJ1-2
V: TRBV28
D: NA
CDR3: CASSPAGGAAVGYTF
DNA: TGTGCCAGCAGTCCTGCGGGAGGGGCAGCTGTTGGCTACACCTTC

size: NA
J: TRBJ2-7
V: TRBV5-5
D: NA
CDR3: CASSFEWTLLLEQYF
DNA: TGTGCCAGCAGCTTTGAGTGGACACTATTGCTCGAGCAGTACTTC

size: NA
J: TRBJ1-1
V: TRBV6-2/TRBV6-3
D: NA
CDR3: CASSTAGTRDEAFF
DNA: TGTGCCAGCAGCACCGCCGGGACAAGAGATGAAGCTTTCTTT

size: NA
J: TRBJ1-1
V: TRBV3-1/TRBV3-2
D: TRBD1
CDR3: CASSSLGQPNTEAFF
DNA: TGTGCCAGCAGCTCATTGGGACAGCCGAACACTGAAGCTTTCTTT

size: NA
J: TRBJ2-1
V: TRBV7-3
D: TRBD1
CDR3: CASSPKPGQPSSYNEQFF
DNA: TGTGCCAGCAGCCCAAAACCGGGACAGCCTAGCTCCTACAATGAGCAGTTCTTC

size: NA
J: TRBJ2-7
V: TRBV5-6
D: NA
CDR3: CASSLGTTYEQYF
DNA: TGTGCCAGCAGTCTCGGGACAACCTACGAGCAGTACTTC

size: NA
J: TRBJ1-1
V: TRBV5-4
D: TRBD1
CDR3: CASSWTDRGNTEAFF
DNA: TGTGCCAGCAGCTGGACGGACAGGGGGAACACTGAAGCTTTCTTT

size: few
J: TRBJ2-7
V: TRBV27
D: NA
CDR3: CASSPGQTYEQYF
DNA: TGTGCCAGCAGTCCCGGACAGACCTACGAGCAGTACTTC

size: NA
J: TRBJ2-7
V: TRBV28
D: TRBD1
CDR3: CASSLTGAYEQYF
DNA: TGTGCCAGCAGTTTGACAGGGGCCTACGAGCAGTACTTC

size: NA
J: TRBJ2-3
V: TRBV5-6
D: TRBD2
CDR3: CASSPQPTSGGLGDTQYF
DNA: TGTGCCAGCAGCCCCCAACCAACTAGCGGGGGACTTGGAGATACGCAGTATTTT

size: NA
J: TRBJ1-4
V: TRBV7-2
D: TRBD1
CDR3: CASRWGDRGRKSTNEKLFF
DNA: TGTGCCAGCAGATGGGGTGACAGGGGGCGGAAATCAACTAATGAAAAACTGTTTTTT

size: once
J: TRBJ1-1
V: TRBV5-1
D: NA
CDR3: CASSPGIGGTEAFF
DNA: TGCGCCAGCAGCCCTGGAATCGGGGGCACTGAAGCTTTCTTT

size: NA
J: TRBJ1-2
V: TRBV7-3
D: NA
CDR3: CASSLYPRGTGGYTF
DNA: TGTGCCAGCAGCCTATACCCCCGGGGGACGGGCGGCTACACCTTC

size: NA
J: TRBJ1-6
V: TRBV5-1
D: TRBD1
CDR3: CASSLGQGNSPLHF
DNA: TGCGCCAGCAGCCTGGGACAGGGGAATTCACCCCTCCACTTT

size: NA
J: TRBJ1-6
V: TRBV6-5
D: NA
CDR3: CASTGTYNSPLHF
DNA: TGTGCCAGCACCGGGACATATAATTCACCCCTCCACTTT

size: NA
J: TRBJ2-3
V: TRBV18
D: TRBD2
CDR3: CASSPGGSTDTQYF
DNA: TGTGCCAGCTCCCCGGGGGGTTCCACAGATACGCAGTATTTT